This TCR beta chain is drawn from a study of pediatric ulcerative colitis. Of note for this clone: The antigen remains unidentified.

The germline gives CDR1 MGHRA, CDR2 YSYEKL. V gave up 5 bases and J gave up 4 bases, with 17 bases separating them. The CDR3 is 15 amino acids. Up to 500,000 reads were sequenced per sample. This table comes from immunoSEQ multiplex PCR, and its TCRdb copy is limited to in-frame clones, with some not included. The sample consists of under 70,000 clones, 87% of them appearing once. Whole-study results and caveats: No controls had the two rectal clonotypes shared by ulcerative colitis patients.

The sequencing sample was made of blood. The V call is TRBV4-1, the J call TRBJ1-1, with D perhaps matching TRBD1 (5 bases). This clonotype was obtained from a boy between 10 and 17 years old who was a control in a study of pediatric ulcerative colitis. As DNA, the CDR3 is TGCGCCAGCAGCGGACGTCATCGGGGGAGCACTGAAGCTTTCTTT. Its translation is CASSGRHRGSTEAFF.